These T cell receptor beta chains were read from a single sample in a study of control samples from healthy donors and cancer patients. Only in-frame clones appear in the TCRdb table, and some are missing; sequencing was by immunoSEQ multiplex PCR. This sample has around 140,000 clones, with 80% to 95% found just once. Source material: blood. These receptors all stem from a man aged 40-55 years in good health. Each CDR3 is given with its conserved first and last residue. A D gene is named only where the DNA matches it firmly. Part of the rows lack a size; the others show once, few, many or a class for expanded clones.

TRBJ2-7 - - TRBV29-1 TGCAGCGTTGAAGGGGATACCTACGAGCAGTACTTC CSVEGDTYEQYF
TRBJ1-5 once - TRBV5-5 TGTGCCAGCAGCTTGTATGGGGAAGAGGGCCAGCCCCAGCATTTT CASSLYGEEGQPQHF
TRBJ2-7 once - TRBV2 TGTGCCAGCGCAAGCTCCTACGAGCAGTACTTC CASASSYEQYF
TRBJ1-6 - - TRBV5-1 TGCGCCAGCAGCTTGGAACCCGGGTCAGGGGATTCACCCCTCCACTTT CASSLEPGSGDSPLHF
TRBJ1-1 - - TRBV25-1 TGTGCCAGCAGTGAAAACGGAATCTTCATGAACACTGAAGCTTTCTTT CASSENGIFMNTEAFF
TRBJ2-2 - TRBD1 TRBV24-1 TGTGCCACCAGTGATTTCAGGGGGTGGCTGTTTTTT CATSDFRGWLFF
TRBJ1-5 - - TRBV19 TGTGCCAGTAAGTTTTTATCCGGACAGCCCCAGCATTTT CASKFLSGQPQHF
TRBJ2-2 once - TRBV27 TGTGCCAGCAGTTTATCGGGCTTGAGAACAGGGAACACCGGGGAGCTGTTTTTT CASSLSGLRTGNTGELFF
TRBJ2-5 few - TRBV9 TGTGCCAGCAGCTTCCCCTCCGGAAATCAAGAGACCCAGTACTTC CASSFPSGNQETQYF
TRBJ2-3 - - TRBV6-6 TGTGCCAGCAGCCCTTCTAGGGGGGCGAACTATTTT CASSPSRGANYF
TRBJ2-1 - - TRBV7-9 TGTGCCAGCAGCTTAGGGTGGAGCTCCTACAATGAGCAGTTCTTC CASSLGWSSYNEQFF
TRBJ2-5 - - TRBV7-2 TGTGCCAGCAGCCCCCAGGGTTTCCAAGAGACCCAGTACTTC CASSPQGFQETQYF
TRBJ2-3 - - TRBV18 TGTGCCAGCTCACCAGTGGCCGTCACAGATACGCAGTATTTT CASSPVAVTDTQYF
TRBJ2-5 once - TRBV5-1 TGCGCCAGCAGCTGTCAGACAGACGAATGCCAAGAGACCCAGTACTTC CASSCQTDECQETQYF
TRBJ2-2 - TRBD2 TRBV3-1/TRBV3-2 TGTGCCAGCAGCCTGGGGACTAGCGGGGCCGGGGAGCTGTTTTTT CASSLGTSGAGELFF
TRBJ2-7 - - TRBV7-9 TGTGCCAGCAGCTTAGCGGGGGCGGGACAGTACTTC CASSLAGAGQYF
TRBJ2-7 few - TRBV10-3 TGTGCCATCTCGGAGGGGCCCCCTTACGAGCAGTACTTC CAISEGPPYEQYF
TRBJ2-1 few - TRBV5-4 TGTGCCAGCAGCTTGGCTGCCCTCTACAATGAGCAGTTCTTC CASSLAALYNEQFF
TRBJ2-3 few TRBD2 TRBV6-5 TGTGCGACCCAGCCCGGGGGGGACACAGATACGCAGTATTTT CATQPGGDTDTQYF
TRBJ1-1 - TRBD1 TRBV19 TGTGCCAGTAAGGGACAGGGGGCGCGGGGCACTGAAGCTTTCTTT CASKGQGARGTEAFF
TRBJ2-5 - - TRBV9 TGTGCCAGCAGCGTAGGGTCTAGGTGGGAGACCCAGTACTTC CASSVGSRWETQYF
TRBJ1-3 - - TRBV10-3 TGTGCCATCAGTGGGGAGATTAGGGGAAACACCATATATTTT CAISGEIRGNTIYF
TRBJ2-5 - - TRBV24-1 TGTGCCACCAGTGATTTCGGGTATCGCCAAGAGACCCAGTACTTC CATSDFGYRQETQYF
TRBJ2-5 once - TRBV6-5 TGTGCCAGCAGTTCGACAGGGAGGCGTGAGACCCAGTACTTC CASSSTGRRETQYF